The rows below give T cell receptor beta chains drawn from one sample of a study of breast tumors, draining lymph nodes, adjacent tissues. TCRdb re-analysed the multiplex PCR reads in MiXCR, keeping a single row per CDR3 protein. The sample holds roughly 220,000 distinct CDR3 sequences, under 40% seen once. Sequences were obtained from axillary lymph node tissue. These receptors all stem from a female donor with breast cancer. Some clones in this sample may be carry-over from other donors' samples. CDR3s include the opening cysteine and the closing phenylalanine or tryptophan. The D gene is left open where the match is weak. Some rows mark clone size as missing; the rest say once, few, many or name a class of expanded clone.

>TRBJ2-5|many|TRBV3-1|NA
CASSQVNRGGAETQYF
TGTGCCAGCAGCCAAGTCAACAGGGGGGGGGCAGAGACCCAGTACTTC
>TRBJ1-5|few|TRBV20-1|NA
CSATGFDQPQHF
TGCAGTGCTACAGGGTTCGATCAGCCCCAGCATTTT
>TRBJ1-1|NA|TRBV2|NA
CASSEMEGNTEAFF
TGTGCCAGCAGTGAAATGGAGGGAAACACTGAAGCTTTCTTT
>TRBJ1-5|few|TRBV6-5|NA
CASSYPGDRCNQPQHF
TGTGCCAGCAGTTACCCTGGGGACCGCTGCAATCAGCCCCAGCATTTT
>TRBJ2-1|many|TRBV10-3|TRBD2
CAISATSAYNEQFF
TGTGCCATCAGTGCGACTAGCGCTTACAATGAGCAGTTCTTC
>TRBJ1-3|many|TRBV5-6|NA
CASSLASGSGNTIYF
TGTGCCAGCAGCTTGGCCTCAGGGTCTGGAAACACCATATATTTT
>TRBJ2-5|NA|TRBV6-1|TRBD1
CASRLPGQGETQYF
TGTGCCAGCAGGCTCCCGGGACAGGGTGAGACCCAGTACTTC
>TRBJ2-2|many|TRBV5-1|NA
CASSFQTGKNTGELFF
TGCGCCAGCAGCTTTCAAACAGGGAAGAACACCGGGGAGCTGTTTTTT
>TRBJ2-2|many|TRBV24-1|TRBD2
CATSDPGLATGELFF
TGTGCCACCAGTGACCCAGGACTAGCAACCGGGGAGCTGTTTTTT
>TRBJ2-2|many|TRBV29-1|TRBD1
CSVGQGLGSGELFF
TGCAGCGTTGGACAGGGTTTAGGATCCGGGGAGCTGTTTTTT